Below, one T cell receptor (beta chain) is given with its context. The sample is drawn from a study of identical twins. Germline CDR1 reads SQVTM; CDR2 reads ANQGSEA. CDR3 length: 16 residues. The V end lost 2 bases, the J end lost 1 base, and 16 bases lay between the germline ends. One entry per CDR3 protein results from TCRdb running MiXCR on the 5' RACE reads. The sample has fewer than 250,000 distinct CDR3 sequences; 7% to 8.5% are singletons. These same records also appear under a second study, on yellow fever vaccine responses in identical twins.

Sequencing input: CD8+ T cells sorted from blood. This sequence originates from a young woman in good health. The V gene is TRBV29-1, the J gene TRBJ2-3; D unresolved. The CDR3 spells CSVELNSRWGTDTQYF. CDR3 bases: TGCAGCGTTGAACTTAACAGTCGGTGGGGCACAGATACGCAGTATTTT.